This T cell receptor beta chain appears in the sequencing data of a study of shared clonotypes between healthy human individuals. Across the whole study: Per donor, CD8 memory used one plate, CD8 naive used two, CD4 memory used three and CD4 naive used three. Study-level points and caveats: Naive subsets typically showed greater estimated richness than memory subsets.

Free of recent acute infections or vaccinations, the donors were healthy HIV-negative adults. Worth noting for this clone: What it recognizes is unknown.

Trimming cost V 7 bases and J 4 bases, with 5 bases left between them. The CDR3 is 11 amino acids. Germline V gene lookup returns CDR1 MNHNS and CDR2 SASEGT. Measured with immunoSEQ multiplex PCR; TCRdb has only the in-frame clones, and not every one. The data show 2 million to 2.5 million clones, roughly 93% seen once. The sequence came from a man in his late teens or twenties in good health. Some clones in this sample may be carry-over from other donors' samples. Sequenced sample: naive CD4+ T cells from PBMCs. Indicated subset: CD45RA+ positively selected. The chain combines TRBV6-1 with TRBJ2-1; no firm D call. CDR3 sequence (DNA): TGTGCCAGCACCCTATACAATGAGCAGTTCTTC. This translates into CASTLYNEQFF.